The T cell receptor (beta chain) described here comes from a study of blood T cell repertoires in COVID-19. Across the study: Samples taken during acute and convalescent COVID-19 were collected in the United States, Italy and Spain. T cells, B-cell-depleted T cells, or PBMCs provided the cDNA or gDNA that served as material.

As handled by the study authors: Counts of nucleated cells, estimated from reference gene primer amplification, were obtained. Profiled with immunoSEQ multiplex PCR; TCRdb holds only in-frame clones, not every one. For V, J and clone size, that table is used; D and trimming come from the DNA. The data contain over 400,000 clones, approximately 90% of them singletons. Germline lookup yields CDR1 LGHNA and CDR2 YNFKEQ. V lost 1 base and J lost 2; bases outside the gene matches: 5. The CDR3 has 16 amino acids. The table lists this clone with a few counts. This sequence joins TRBV4-2 and TRBJ2-3, with 8 bases fitting TRBD2. The sequencing input was peripheral blood. This clonotype originated in a woman younger than 45 with active or convalescent COVID-19. Here the CDR3 DNA reads TGTGCCAGCAGCCAAGTCGGGGGGGGATCCACAGATACGCAGTATTTT. It codes for CASSQVGGGSTDTQYF.